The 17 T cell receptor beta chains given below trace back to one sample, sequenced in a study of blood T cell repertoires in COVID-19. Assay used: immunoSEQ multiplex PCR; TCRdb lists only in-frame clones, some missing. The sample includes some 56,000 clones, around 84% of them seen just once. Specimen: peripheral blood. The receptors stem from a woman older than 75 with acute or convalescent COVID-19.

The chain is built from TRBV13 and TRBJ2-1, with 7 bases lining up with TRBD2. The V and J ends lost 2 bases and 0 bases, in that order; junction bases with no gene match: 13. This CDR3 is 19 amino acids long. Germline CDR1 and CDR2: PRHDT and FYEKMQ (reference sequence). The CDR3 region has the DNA TGTGCCAGCAGCTTAAGAGCGGGGACTACAGAGAGCTCCTACAATGAGCAGTTCTTC. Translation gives CASSLRAGTTESSYNEQFF.

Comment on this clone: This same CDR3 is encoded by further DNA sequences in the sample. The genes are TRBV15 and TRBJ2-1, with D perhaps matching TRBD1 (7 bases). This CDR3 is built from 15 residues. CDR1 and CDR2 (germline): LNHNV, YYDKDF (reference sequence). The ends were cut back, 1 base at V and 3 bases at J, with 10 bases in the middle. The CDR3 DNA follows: TGTGCCACCAGCAGAGGGCAGGGGGGCTACAATGAGCAGTTCTTC. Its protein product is CATSRGQGGYNEQFF.

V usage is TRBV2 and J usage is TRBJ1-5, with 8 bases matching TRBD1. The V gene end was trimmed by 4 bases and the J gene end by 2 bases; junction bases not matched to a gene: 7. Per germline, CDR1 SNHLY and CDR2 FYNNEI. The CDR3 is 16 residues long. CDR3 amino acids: CASSAREGQGNQPQHF. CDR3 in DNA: TGTGCCAGCAGTGCCAGAGAGGGACAGGGCAATCAGCCCCAGCATTTT.

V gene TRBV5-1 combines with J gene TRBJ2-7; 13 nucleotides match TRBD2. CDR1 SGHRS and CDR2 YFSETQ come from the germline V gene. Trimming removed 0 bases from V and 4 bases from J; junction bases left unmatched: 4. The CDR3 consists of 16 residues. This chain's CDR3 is CASSLAGGLAGYEQYF. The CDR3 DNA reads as TGCGCCAGCAGCTTGGCGGGGGGACTAGCGGGGTACGAGCAGTACTTC.

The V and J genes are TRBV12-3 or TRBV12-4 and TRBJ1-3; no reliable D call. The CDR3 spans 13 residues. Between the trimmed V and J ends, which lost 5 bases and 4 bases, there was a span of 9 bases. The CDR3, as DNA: TGTGCCAGCAGTCCTACAGCCGGAAACACCATATATTTT. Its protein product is CASSPTAGNTIYF.

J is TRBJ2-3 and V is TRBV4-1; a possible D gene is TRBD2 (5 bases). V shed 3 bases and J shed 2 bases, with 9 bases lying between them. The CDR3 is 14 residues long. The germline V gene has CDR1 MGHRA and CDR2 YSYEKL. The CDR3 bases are TGCGCCAGCAGCCATGGGGAGCTCACAGATACGCAGTATTTT. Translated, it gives CASSHGELTDTQYF.

The CDR3 spells CATSDSGQGYNEQFF. The CDR3 DNA is TGTGCCACCAGTGATTCAGGACAGGGGTACAATGAGCAGTTCTTC. V is TRBV24-1 and J is TRBJ2-1; TRBD1 matches 9 bases. Looked up from germline, CDR1 is KGHDR and CDR2 is SFDVKD. The trim removed 2 bases at V and 4 bases at J, leaving 2 bases unmatched. CDR3 length: 15 amino acids.

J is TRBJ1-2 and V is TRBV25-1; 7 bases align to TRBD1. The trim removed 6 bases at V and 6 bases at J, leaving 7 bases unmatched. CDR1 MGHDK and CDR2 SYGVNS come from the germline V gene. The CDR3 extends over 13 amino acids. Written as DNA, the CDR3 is TGTGCCAGCAGCCTAACAGGGGTCGATGGCTACACCTTC. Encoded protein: CASSLTGVDGYTF.

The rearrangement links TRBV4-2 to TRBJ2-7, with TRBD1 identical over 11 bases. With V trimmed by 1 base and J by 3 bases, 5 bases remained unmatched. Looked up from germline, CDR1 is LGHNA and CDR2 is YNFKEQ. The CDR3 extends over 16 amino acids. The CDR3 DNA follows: TGTGCCAGCAGCCAAGTAGTGGGGACAGGGGGCTACGAGCAGTACTTC. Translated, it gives CASSQVVGTGGYEQYF.

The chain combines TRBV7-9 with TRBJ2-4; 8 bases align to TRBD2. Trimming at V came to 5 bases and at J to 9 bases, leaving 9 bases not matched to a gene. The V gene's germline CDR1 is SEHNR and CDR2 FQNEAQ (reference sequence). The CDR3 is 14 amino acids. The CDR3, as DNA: TGTGCCAGCAGCCTCGGAGCGGGGGAGGCCATTCAGTACTTC. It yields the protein CASSLGAGEAIQYF.

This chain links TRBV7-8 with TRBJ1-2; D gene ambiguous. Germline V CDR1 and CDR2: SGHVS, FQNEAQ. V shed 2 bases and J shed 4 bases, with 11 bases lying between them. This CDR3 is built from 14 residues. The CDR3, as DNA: TGTGCCAGCAGCTTAAACACCGCAGGCTATGGCTACACCTTC. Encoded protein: CASSLNTAGYGYTF.

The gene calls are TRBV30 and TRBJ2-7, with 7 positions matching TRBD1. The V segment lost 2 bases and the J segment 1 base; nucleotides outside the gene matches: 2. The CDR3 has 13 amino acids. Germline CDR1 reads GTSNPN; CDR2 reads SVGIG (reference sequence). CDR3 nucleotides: TGTGCCTGGAGTCCGGGACAGTCCTACGAGCAGTACTTC. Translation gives CAWSPGQSYEQYF.

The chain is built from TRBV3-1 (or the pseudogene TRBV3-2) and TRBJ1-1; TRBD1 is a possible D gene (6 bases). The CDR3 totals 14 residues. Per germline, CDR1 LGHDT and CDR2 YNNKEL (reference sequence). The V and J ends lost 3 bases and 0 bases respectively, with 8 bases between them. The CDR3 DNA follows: TGTGCCAGCAGCCACGGACAGCTGAACACTGAAGCTTTCTTT. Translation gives CASSHGQLNTEAFF.

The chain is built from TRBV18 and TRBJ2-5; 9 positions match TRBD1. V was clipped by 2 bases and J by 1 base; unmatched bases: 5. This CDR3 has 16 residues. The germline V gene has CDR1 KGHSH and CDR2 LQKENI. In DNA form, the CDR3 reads TGTGCCAGCTCACCAATGGGACAGGGCCTCCAAGAGACCCAGTACTTC. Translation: CASSPMGQGLQETQYF.

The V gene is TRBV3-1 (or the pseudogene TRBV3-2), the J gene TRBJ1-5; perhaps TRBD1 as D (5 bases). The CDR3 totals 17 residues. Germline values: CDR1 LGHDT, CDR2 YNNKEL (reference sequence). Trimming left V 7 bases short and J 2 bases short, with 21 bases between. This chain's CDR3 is CASNRPPLRDGNQPQHF. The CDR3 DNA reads TGTGCCAGCAACCGGCCCCCCCTCAGGGATGGCAATCAGCCCCAGCATTTT.

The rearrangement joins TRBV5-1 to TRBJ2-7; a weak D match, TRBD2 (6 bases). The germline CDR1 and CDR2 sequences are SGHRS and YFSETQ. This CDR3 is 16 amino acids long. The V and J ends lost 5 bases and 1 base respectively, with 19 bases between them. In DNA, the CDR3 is TGCGCCAGCAGTCTTAACCTCGGGGGATCATCCTACGAGCAGTACTTC. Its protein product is CASSLNLGGSSYEQYF. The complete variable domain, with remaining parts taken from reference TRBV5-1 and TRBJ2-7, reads KAGVTQTPRYLIKTRGQQVTLSCSPISGHRSVSWYQQTPGQGLQFLFEYFSETQRNKGNFPGRFSGRQFSNSRSEMNVSTLELGDSALYLCASSLNLGGSSYEQYFGPGTRLTVT.

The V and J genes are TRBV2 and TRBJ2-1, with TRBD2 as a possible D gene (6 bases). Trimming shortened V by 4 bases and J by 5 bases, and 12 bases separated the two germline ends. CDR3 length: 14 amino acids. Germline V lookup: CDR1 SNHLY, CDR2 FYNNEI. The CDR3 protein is CASSVAVGNNEQFF. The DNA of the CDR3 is TGTGCCAGCAGTGTAGCGGTGGGCAACAATGAGCAGTTCTTC.